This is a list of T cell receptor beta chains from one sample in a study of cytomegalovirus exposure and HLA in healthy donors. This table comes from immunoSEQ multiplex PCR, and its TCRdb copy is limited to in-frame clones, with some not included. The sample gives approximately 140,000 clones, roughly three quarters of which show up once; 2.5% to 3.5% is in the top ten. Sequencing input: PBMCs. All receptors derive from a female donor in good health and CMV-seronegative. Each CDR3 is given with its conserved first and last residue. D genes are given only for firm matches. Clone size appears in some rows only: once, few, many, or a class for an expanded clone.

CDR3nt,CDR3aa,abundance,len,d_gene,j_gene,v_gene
TGTGCCAGCAGCCAAGAGGGAGGGGGGACTAGCCCTCTCTTTGCCTACAATGAGCAGTTCTTC,CASSQEGGGTSPLFAYNEQFF,-,21,TRBD2,TRBJ2-1,TRBV4-2
TGTGCCAGCAGCTTGAGAACAGGGGAAAACACTGAAGCTTTCTTT,CASSLRTGENTEAFF,-,15,TRBD1,TRBJ1-1,TRBV5-4
TGTGCCAGCAGCCTCGGACAGGGGGCGAAGACCCAGTACTTC,CASSLGQGAKTQYF,-,14,TRBD1,TRBJ2-5,TRBV2
TGCGCCAGCAGCCAAGCCGGACTAGCGGACTACAATGAGCAGTTCTTC,CASSQAGLADYNEQFF,-,16,TRBD2,TRBJ2-1,TRBV4-3
TGCGCCAGCAGCTTGTCACCGGGCACTGAAGCTTTCTTT,CASSLSPGTEAFF,once,13,-,TRBJ1-1,TRBV5-1
TGTGCCAGCAGCTTTCGACTAGCGGGAGTCCCAGATACGCAGTATTTT,CASSFRLAGVPDTQYF,once,16,TRBD2,TRBJ2-3,TRBV7-9
TGTGCCAGCAGTTTCCCGGACAGGTACACTGAAGCTTTCTTT,CASSFPDRYTEAFF,-,14,TRBD1,TRBJ1-1,TRBV28
TGTGCCAGCAGTTCTGACAGCCTCGGATCACCCCTCCACTTT,CASSSDSLGSPLHF,-,14,-,TRBJ1-6,TRBV6-5
TGTGCCAGTAGCCTCAGGGGGCCGAACACTGAAGCTTTCTTT,CASSLRGPNTEAFF,once,14,TRBD1,TRBJ1-1,TRBV19
TGTGCCAGTAGCCGGACAGGGGGCTACGAGCAGTACTTC,CASSRTGGYEQYF,few,13,TRBD1,TRBJ2-7,TRBV19
TGTGCTAGCAGCGCCGGGACTAGAGGTCCGGAGACCCAGTACTTC,CASSAGTRGPETQYF,-,15,TRBD2,TRBJ2-5,TRBV7-7
TGTGCCAGCAGCTCGACAGGGAGAGTAGATACGCAGTATTTT,CASSSTGRVDTQYF,-,14,TRBD1,TRBJ2-3,TRBV5-5
TGTGCCAGCAGCGTAGGCGTTACCGGGGAGCTGTTTTTT,CASSVGVTGELFF,-,13,-,TRBJ2-2,TRBV9
TGTGCCAGCAGCGCTGGGGCCGCGAATCAGCCCCAGCATTTT,CASSAGAANQPQHF,-,14,-,TRBJ1-5,TRBV9
TGTGCCAGCAGTTTTGACAGCTCTGGAAACACCATATATTTT,CASSFDSSGNTIYF,-,14,-,TRBJ1-3,TRBV6-5
TGTGCCTGGAGTGTAGGAGGGCAACTGACTTTC,CAWSVGGQLTF,once,11,-,TRBJ2-6,TRBV30
TGTGCCTGGAGTCAGCGATCAGCGAATGAAAAACTGTTTTTT,CAWSQRSANEKLFF,-,14,-,TRBJ1-4,TRBV30
-,CASSRTDPLRAGELFF,-,16,-,TRBJ2-2,TRBV6-6
TGTGCCATCAGTGAGTCGATGGGAGTCGTAGCTCTTGAGCAGTTCTTC,CAISESMGVVALEQFF,-,16,-,TRBJ2-1,TRBV10-3
TGTGCTAGTGGTTTGACGTACAGGGGGCAGAAGACTGAAGCTTTCTTT,CASGLTYRGQKTEAFF,-,16,TRBD1,TRBJ1-1,TRBV12-5
TGCAGCGTTGAGGAGGGGGCAGGGGGCTACACCTTC,CSVEEGAGGYTF,-,12,TRBD1,TRBJ1-2,TRBV29-1
TGTGCCAGCAGTGACCCGGGGACTAGCGGTGATACGCAGTATTTT,CASSDPGTSGDTQYF,-,15,TRBD2,TRBJ2-3,TRBV5-4
TGTGCCAGCAGCTCCTCCGGGACAGGGCGGGTCGGTGGCTACACCTTC,CASSSSGTGRVGGYTF,-,16,TRBD1,TRBJ1-2,TRBV5-6
TGTGCCTGGACTGACAGGAGCTCCTATAATTCACCCCTCCACTTT,CAWTDRSSYNSPLHF,-,15,-,TRBJ1-6,TRBV30
TGTGCCAGCAGCTTACCTATGAACACTGAAGCTTTCTTT,CASSLPMNTEAFF,-,13,-,TRBJ1-1,TRBV7-9
TGTGCCAGCAGCTCCAGGATCCGAAGCACAGATACGCAGTATTTT,CASSSRIRSTDTQYF,-,15,-,TRBJ2-3,TRBV5-8
TGCGCCAGCAGCCCCCTGGGGCTCGGAGAGACCCAGTACTTC,CASSPLGLGETQYF,-,14,-,TRBJ2-5,TRBV5-1
TGCGCCAGCAGCTTGGACTCTGCACGATCTTACGAGCAGTACTTC,CASSLDSARSYEQYF,-,15,-,TRBJ2-7,TRBV5-1
TGTGCCAGCAGCGTAGTTGAGGAGACCCAGTACTTC,CASSVVEETQYF,-,12,-,TRBJ2-5,TRBV9
TGTGCCAGCAGCCCTCGAGGGGTTGCGGGGAGTGGCTACACCTTC,CASSPRGVAGSGYTF,-,15,-,TRBJ1-2,TRBV7-2
TGTGCCAGCAGCTTAAGCGGTTACAGTCAGCCCCAGCATTTT,CASSLSGYSQPQHF,once,14,-,TRBJ1-5,TRBV7-6
TGTGCCAGCAGCCACTCAAGGGCGGGAGCAGGCGAGCAGTACTTC,CASSHSRAGAGEQYF,-,15,TRBD2,TRBJ2-7,TRBV11-3
TGTGCCAGTACCCCACCTGCGCGGGAGGGGCACGGGGAGCTGTTTTTT,CASTPPAREGHGELFF,few,16,TRBD2,TRBJ2-2,TRBV19
TGTGCCGTCAGCGGGACAGGCAAGACCTACGAGCAGTACTTC,CAVSGTGKTYEQYF,-,14,-,TRBJ2-7,TRBV10-3
TGTGCCAGTAATCGACTGGGGCAAGATACGCAGTATTTT,CASNRLGQDTQYF,many,13,-,TRBJ2-3,TRBV19
TGTGCCAGCAGCTCCTCCGGGACGGGGGTCACAGATACGCAGTATTTT,CASSSSGTGVTDTQYF,-,16,-,TRBJ2-3,TRBV7-8
TGCGCCAGCAGCCAATTTCCCAGAGGCAGGGGCGGCCAAGCCCAGCATTTT,CASSQFPRGRGGQAQHF,once,17,-,TRBJ1-5,TRBV4-1
TGCGCCAGCAGCCGTTCTAGCGGGATCCTGGGGACCCAGTACTTC,CASSRSSGILGTQYF,-,15,TRBD2,TRBJ2-5,TRBV4-1
TGTGCCAGCAGTTTTTTCGGGACAGGGGGCCGATATGGCTACACCTTC,CASSFFGTGGRYGYTF,-,16,TRBD1,TRBJ1-2,TRBV27
TGCGCCAGCAGCTTCACCGGACAGACTAATGAAAAACTGTTTTTT,CASSFTGQTNEKLFF,-,15,-,TRBJ1-4,TRBV5-1
TGTGCCAGCAGTTTCGTGGACAGCCAATACTCCACAGATACGCAGTATTTT,CASSFVDSQYSTDTQYF,-,17,-,TRBJ2-3,TRBV5-6
TGCAGCGCTTTGACGGGGGACTCCTACGAGCAGTACTTC,CSALTGDSYEQYF,-,13,-,TRBJ2-7,TRBV29-1
TGTGCCAGCAGGAGGCAAACTGAAGCTTTCTTT,CASRRQTEAFF,-,11,-,TRBJ1-1,TRBV6-5
TGTGCCTGGAGTGGTGGGAGGGCCCTCACCGGGGAGCTGTTTTTT,CAWSGGRALTGELFF,-,15,TRBD2,TRBJ2-2,TRBV30
TGCGCCAGCAGCTTGGCCACAGGGACAGATACGCAGTATTTT,CASSLATGTDTQYF,-,14,-,TRBJ2-3,TRBV5-1
TGTGCCAGCAGCACGAGCACGGAGGGGGCTCGTACTGAAGCTTTCTTT,CASSTSTEGARTEAFF,once,16,TRBD1,TRBJ1-1,TRBV7-2
TGTGCCAGCTCACCTGAGGGTTCAAACTATGGCTACACCTTC,CASSPEGSNYGYTF,-,14,-,TRBJ1-2,TRBV18
TGCGCCAGCAGCTTGGGCGGGACTAGGATTCGGGAGACCCAGTACTTC,CASSLGGTRIRETQYF,-,16,TRBD2,TRBJ2-5,TRBV5-1
TGTGCCAGCAGGGGACAGGGGGGCTCTCTCTACGAGCAGTACTTC,CASRGQGGSLYEQYF,-,15,TRBD1,TRBJ2-7,TRBV6-5
TGCGCCAGCAGCCAAGATACCACCGGGAACTATGGCTACACCTTC,CASSQDTTGNYGYTF,-,15,-,TRBJ1-2,TRBV4-1
TGTGCCAGCTCACCAGGCGGGGTTAATTCACCCCTCCACTTT,CASSPGGVNSPLHF,-,14,-,TRBJ1-6,TRBV18
TGTGCCAGCTCACCTTCCAGGGACAGATCCCTCCACTTT,CASSPSRDRSLHF,-,13,TRBD1,TRBJ1-6,TRBV18
TGCGCCAGCAGTGAGAGGTTCTCTACAGTAAACACCGGGGAGCTGTTTTTT,CASSERFSTVNTGELFF,once,17,-,TRBJ2-2,TRBV10-1
TGTGCCAGCATAAGCGGGGGCGAGCAGTACTTC,CASISGGEQYF,-,11,TRBD2,TRBJ2-7,TRBV27
TGCGCCAGCAGTGAGTCAGGAGGTTCAGTATGGTTCTTC,CASSESGGSVWFF,-,13,-,TRBJ2-1,TRBV10-1